The entry that follows covers one TCR beta chain sequence. The data stem from a study of blood T cell repertoires in COVID-19. Study as a whole: Samples of COVID-19 (acute and convalescent) were obtained from the United States, Italy and Spain. Sample material is recorded as cDNA or gDNA derived from T cells, B-cell-depleted T cells, or PBMCs.

Source study methods: The authors estimated nucleated cell counts from reference gene primer amplification. Data came from immunoSEQ multiplex PCR; TCRdb stores just in-frame clones and leaves some out. V and J calls and clone size are copied from that table; D and trimming were computed from the DNA. The data show 95,000 to 150,000 clones, with around 81% seen just once and 3.8% held by the top ten. CDR3 length equals 17 residues. Trimming pared 7 bases from V and 2 bases from J, leaving 23 bases between. CDR1 is LNHDA and CDR2 is SQIVND in the germline V gene (reference sequence). The sequence derives from a woman in her forties or fifties with acute or convalescent COVID-19. The genes are TRBV19 and TRBJ1-2; D uncertain. Sequenced sample: peripheral blood. CDR3 sequence reads: CASTRDNSVGRNYGYTF. The CDR3 bases are TGTGCCAGTACCAGAGACAACTCGGTTGGGAGAAACTATGGCTACACCTTC.